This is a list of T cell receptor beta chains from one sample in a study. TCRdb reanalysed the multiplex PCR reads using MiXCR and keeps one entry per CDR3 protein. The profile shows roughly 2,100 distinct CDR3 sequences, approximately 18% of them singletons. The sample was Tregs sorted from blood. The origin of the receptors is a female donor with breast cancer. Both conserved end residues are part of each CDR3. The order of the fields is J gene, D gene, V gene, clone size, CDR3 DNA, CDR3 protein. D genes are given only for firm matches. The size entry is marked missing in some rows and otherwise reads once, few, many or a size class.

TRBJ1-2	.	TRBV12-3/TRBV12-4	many	TGTGCCAGCAGTTTGTATACGGGTGGCTACACCTTC	CASSLYTGGYTF
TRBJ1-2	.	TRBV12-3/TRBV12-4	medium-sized	TGTGCCAGCAGTTTAGAGGTTTTCTTCGACTATGGCTACACCTTC	CASSLEVFFDYGYTF
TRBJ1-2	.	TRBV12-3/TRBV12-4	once	TGTGCCAGCAGTTTAGAAGGGATCAAGGGCTACACCTTC	CASSLEGIKGYTF
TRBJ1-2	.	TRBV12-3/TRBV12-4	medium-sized	TGTGCCAGCAGTCCACAGATTAACTATGGCTACACCTTC	CASSPQINYGYTF
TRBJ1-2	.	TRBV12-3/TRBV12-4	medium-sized	TGTGCCAGCAGTTTCGGAACACGCTATGGCTACACCTTC	CASSFGTRYGYTF
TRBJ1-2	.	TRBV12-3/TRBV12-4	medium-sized	TGTGCCAGCAGTTTCTCACAAACCCGTTATGGCTACACCTTC	CASSFSQTRYGYTF
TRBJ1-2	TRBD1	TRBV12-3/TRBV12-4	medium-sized	TGTGCCAGCAGTCCGGGCGGGACAGGGCAGGGTGGCTACACCTTC	CASSPGGTGQGGYTF
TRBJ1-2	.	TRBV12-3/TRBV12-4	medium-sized	TGTGCCAGCAGTTCCGGGACCCCACGGGGCTACACCTTC	CASSSGTPRGYTF
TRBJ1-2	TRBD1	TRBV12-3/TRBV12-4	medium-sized	TGTGCCAGCAGTCGCACCGGGACAGGATTTGTACGTGGCTACACCTTC	CASSRTGTGFVRGYTF
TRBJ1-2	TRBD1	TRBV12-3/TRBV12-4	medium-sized	TGTGCCAGCAGTCTCGACAGGGACGGATACTATGGCTACACCTTC	CASSLDRDGYYGYTF
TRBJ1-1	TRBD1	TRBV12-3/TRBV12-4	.	TGTGCCAGCAGTTTAGCAGACAGGGAGAATGCTGAAGCTTTCTTT	CASSLADRENAEAFF
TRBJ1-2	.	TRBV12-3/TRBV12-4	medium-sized	TGTGCCAGCAGCCGACCGGACAGCGACTATGGCTACACCTTC	CASSRPDSDYGYTF
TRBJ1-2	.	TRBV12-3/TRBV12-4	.	TGTGCCAGCAGTTTAGGGAGCGAAGCTAACTATGGCTACACCTTT	CASSLGSEANYGYTF
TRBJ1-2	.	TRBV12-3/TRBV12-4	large	TGTGCCAGCAGTACCGGGTCGCCTTATGGCTACACCTTC	CASSTGSPYGYTF
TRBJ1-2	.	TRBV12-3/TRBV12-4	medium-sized	TGTGCCAGCAGCCCGACAGTTAAAGGCTACACCTTC	CASSPTVKGYTF
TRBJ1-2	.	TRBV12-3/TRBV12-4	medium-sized	TGTGCCAGCAGTTTAGCGGGCATTGACGTCGAAGATGGCTACACCTTC	CASSLAGIDVEDGYTF
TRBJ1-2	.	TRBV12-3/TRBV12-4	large	TGTGCCAGCAGTTTGGTCAGGCGGCTGAGCTACACCTTC	CASSLVRRLSYTF
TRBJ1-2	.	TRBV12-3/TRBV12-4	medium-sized	TGTGCCAGCAGTTTTAAGGGACACCCAACCGTCTATGGCTACACCTTC	CASSFKGHPTVYGYTF
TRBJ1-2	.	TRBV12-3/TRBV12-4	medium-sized	TGTGCCAGCAGTCCCGGGACGGACTATGGCTACACCTTC	CASSPGTDYGYTF
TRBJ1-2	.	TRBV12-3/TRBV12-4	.	TGTGCCAGCATTCCGAGAAGCTATGGCTACACCTTC	CASIPRSYGYTF
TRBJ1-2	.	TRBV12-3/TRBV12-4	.	TGTGCCGGCACCGATGATCTTTACTGTGGCTACACCTTC	CAGTDDLYCGYTF
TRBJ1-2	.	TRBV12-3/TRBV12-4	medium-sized	TGTGCCAGCAGTTTACGTAACTGGGAGGGCTACACCTTC	CASSLRNWEGYTF
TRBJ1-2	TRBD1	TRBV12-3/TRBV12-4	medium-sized	TGTGCCAGCAGTGAGGACAGGGTAGGCTACACCTTC	CASSEDRVGYTF
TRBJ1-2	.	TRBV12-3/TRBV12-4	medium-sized	TGTGCCAGCAGTTTGTGGCCCTTAGGTGGCTACACCTTC	CASSLWPLGGYTF
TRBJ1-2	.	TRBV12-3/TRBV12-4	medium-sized	TGTGCCAGCAGTTTAACCTATGCTAACTATGGCTACACCTTC	CASSLTYANYGYTF
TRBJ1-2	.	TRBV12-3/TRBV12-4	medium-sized	TGTGCCAGCACTATCCTTATCGGCTATGGCTACACCTTC	CASTILIGYGYTF
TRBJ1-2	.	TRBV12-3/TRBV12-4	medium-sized	TGTGCCAGCAGTTTAGGGCCAGACTATGGCTACACCTTC	CASSLGPDYGYTF
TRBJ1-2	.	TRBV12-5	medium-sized	TGTGCTAGTGGTTCCGGGACGGTCTATGGCTACACCTTC	CASGSGTVYGYTF
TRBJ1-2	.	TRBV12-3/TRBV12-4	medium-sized	TGTGCCAGCAGTTTAGGTTCCGGGACGGCCACCTTC	CASSLGSGTATF
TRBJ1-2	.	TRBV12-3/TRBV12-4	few	TGTGCCAGCAGCCCGAGGATAAACTATGGCTACACCTTC	CASSPRINYGYTF
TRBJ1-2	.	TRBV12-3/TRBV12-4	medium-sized	TGTGCCGGGGAGGGACACCTCTTCTATGGCTACACCTTC	CAGEGHLFYGYTF
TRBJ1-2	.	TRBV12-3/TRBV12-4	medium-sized	TGTGCCAGCACCGGTGGGGATCCCTATGGCTACACCTTC	CASTGGDPYGYTF
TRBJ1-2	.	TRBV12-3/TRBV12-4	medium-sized	TGTGCCATCATCAGCCGTACCTTCTTTGGCTACACCTTC	CAIISRTFFGYTF
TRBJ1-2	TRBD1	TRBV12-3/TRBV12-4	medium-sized	TGTGCCAGCAGCGGGACAGGGGAAGGGCGCTACACCTTC	CASSGTGEGRYTF
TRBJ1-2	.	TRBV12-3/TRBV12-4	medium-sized	TGTGCCAGCAGTTTACTGGGCAACTATGGCTACACCTTC	CASSLLGNYGYTF
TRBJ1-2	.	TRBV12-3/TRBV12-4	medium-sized	TGTGCCAGCAGTCACAGGGAGCCAGCTGTTGGCTACACCTTC	CASSHREPAVGYTF
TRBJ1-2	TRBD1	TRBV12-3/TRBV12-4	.	TGTGCCAGCACGGTTCATCGGGACAGATCTATGGCTGACACCTTC	CASTVHRDRSMADTF
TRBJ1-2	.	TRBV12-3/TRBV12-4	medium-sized	TGTGCCAGCAGTCCTGCTGGGTTGGCTCCGGAAGACTATGGCTACACCTTC	CASSPAGLAPEDYGYTF
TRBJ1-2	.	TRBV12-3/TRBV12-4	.	TGTGCCAGCAGTTGGGTAAACTATGGCCACACCTTC	CASSWVNYGHTF
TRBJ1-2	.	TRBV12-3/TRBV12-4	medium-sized	TGTGCCAGCACCCCTACCGGTAACTATGGCTACACCTTC	CASTPTGNYGYTF
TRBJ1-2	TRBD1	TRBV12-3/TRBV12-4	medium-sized	TGTGCCAGCAGCGACGGGACAGGGAATGGCTACACCTTC	CASSDGTGNGYTF
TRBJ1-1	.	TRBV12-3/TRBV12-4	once	TGCGCCAGCAGTCGCGGGAACACTGAAGCTTTCTTT	CASSRGNTEAFF
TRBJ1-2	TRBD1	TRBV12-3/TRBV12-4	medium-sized	TGTGCCAGCAGCACCGGGACAGGGGCGAGTGGCTACACCTTC	CASSTGTGASGYTF
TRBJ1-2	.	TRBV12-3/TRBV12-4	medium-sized	TGTGCCAGCAGTTGGACAGCCCCTGCGGGCTACACCTTC	CASSWTAPAGYTF
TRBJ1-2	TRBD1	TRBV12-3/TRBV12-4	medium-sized	TGTGCCAGCAGTCCCTTGACAGGGGTCTATGGCTACACCTTC	CASSPLTGVYGYTF